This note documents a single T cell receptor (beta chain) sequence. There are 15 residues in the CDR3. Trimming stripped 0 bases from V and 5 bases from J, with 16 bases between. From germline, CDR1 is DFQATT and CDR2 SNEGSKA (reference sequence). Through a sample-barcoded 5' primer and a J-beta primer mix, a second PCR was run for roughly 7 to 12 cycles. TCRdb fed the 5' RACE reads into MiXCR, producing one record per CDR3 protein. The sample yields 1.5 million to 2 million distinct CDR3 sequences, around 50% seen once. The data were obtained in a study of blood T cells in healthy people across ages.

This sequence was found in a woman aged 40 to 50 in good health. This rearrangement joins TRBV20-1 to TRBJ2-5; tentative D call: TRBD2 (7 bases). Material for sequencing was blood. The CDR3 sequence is CSARERGGLRETQYF. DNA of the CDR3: TGCAGTGCTAGAGAGAGGGGGGGCCTCAGGGAGACCCAGTACTTC.